One sample yielded the 24 T cell receptor beta chains listed below, sequenced in a study of CD8+CD57+ T cells in acquired aplastic anemia. TCR beta VDJ combinations and CDR3 sequences were profiled from genomic DNA. TCRdb ran MiXCR on the reads and lists one entry per CDR3 protein. The top ten clones hold around 1.3% of a sample with about 290,000 distinct CDR3 sequences, roughly 59% of them seen once. Flow cytometry had shown expanded CD8+CD57+ cells in the patients chosen for sequencing. Specimen: sorted CD4+, CD8+, or CD8+CD57+ T cells (not recorded which) from PBMCs. These receptors were taken from a human donor with aplastic anemia.

With regard to this clonotype: This likely comes from a read error, as the CDR3 has no conserved phenylalanine or tryptophan at its end. The DNA is omitted, as the CDR3 cannot be located on it reliably, and the CDR3 follows TCRdb's listing. The J gene is TRBJ1-5, the V gene TRBV5-4. The germline V gene encodes CDR1 SGHNT and CDR2 YYREEE (reference sequence). The CDR3 comprises 9 residues, both ends counted. The CDR3 sequence is CASSLGQEL.

CDR3 nucleotide sequence: TGTGCCACCAGCAGAGATAGGACGGACTACGTGGACTATGGCTACACCTTC. Translation: CATSRDRTDYVDYGYTF. J is TRBJ1-2 and V is TRBV15; D is uncertain. CDR1 and CDR2 (germline): LNHNV, YYDKDF (reference sequence). With 0 bases removed from V and 3 bases from J, the gap between germline ends came to 17 bases. CDR3 length equals 17 residues.

In this sample, this clonotype turned up many times. The chain recombines TRBV6-6 with TRBJ2-2; D unresolved. Germline CDR1 MNHNY, CDR2 SVGAGI (reference sequence). Trimming pared 0 bases from V and 5 bases from J, leaving 13 bases between. The CDR3 consists of 16 residues. As DNA, the CDR3 is TGTGCCAGCAGTTACTCGGGCCCTAGACGGACCGGGGAGCTGTTTTTT. Translated: CASSYSGPRRTGELFF.

The V call is TRBV10-2, the J call TRBJ2-3; D is possibly TRBD2 (5 bases). Per germline, CDR1 WSHSY and CDR2 SAAADI. The CDR3 runs 13 residues. Trimming shortened V by 10 bases and J by 4 bases, and 15 bases separated the two germline ends. CDR3 sequence: CATRGLPADTQYF. DNA for the CDR3: TGCGCCACCCGGGGTCTTCCCGCAGATACGCAGTATTTT.

This clonotype has a handful of counts. The V gene is TRBV2, the J gene TRBJ1-2; 8 positions agree with TRBD1. From germline, CDR1 is SNHLY and CDR2 FYNNEI. With 4 bases clipped from V and 2 bases from J, the junction kept 6 bases outside the gene matches. The CDR3 totals 15 residues. CDR3 in amino acids: CASSAHRGSNYGYTF. The CDR3 region has the DNA TGTGCCAGCAGTGCACACAGGGGGTCGAACTATGGCTACACCTTC.

This clonotype was counted ten times or more. DNA of the CDR3: TGTGCCATCACCGAGTCAGGGAGGCAATCCTATGGCTACACCTTC. This gives the protein CAITESGRQSYGYTF. The rearrangement links TRBV10-3 to TRBJ1-2; possible D gene TRBD1, 5 bases. In germline, CDR1 is ENHRY, CDR2 SYGVKD. CDR3 length equals 15 residues. Trimming took 7 bases from V and 4 from J, leaving 19 bases between them.

Ten or more counts support this clonotype. This chain joins TRBV7-8 and TRBJ2-7, with TRBD1 as a possible D gene (5 bases). CDR1 and CDR2 (germline): SGHVS, FQNEAQ. Between the trimmed V and J ends, which lost 5 bases and 3 bases, there was a span of 8 bases. The CDR3 sequence is 12 residues long. The CDR3 spells CASSPDNYEQYF. CDR3 DNA sequence: TGTGCCAGCAGCCCGGACAACTACGAGCAGTACTTC.

Turning to this clonotype: One junction end disagrees with the germline gene, perhaps due to a read error. This rearrangement joins TRBV5-1 to TRBJ1-2, with D perhaps TRBD1 (5 bases). The CDR3 length is 13 residues. Germline CDR1 is SGHRS and CDR2 is YFSETQ. DNA for the CDR3: TGTGCCAGCAGCCGCCGGGGCGCCTATGGCTACACCTTC. Its protein is CASSRRGAYGYTF.

With respect to this clonotype: This may come from a read error, since a much larger clone is one base off. The chain links TRBV6-1 to TRBJ2-2; 8 nucleotides agree with TRBD1. CDR1 is MNHNS and CDR2 is SASEGT in the germline V gene. The CDR3 covers 15 residues. In DNA form, the CDR3 reads TGTGCCAGCAGTTGGGACAGGACGAACACCGGGGGGCTGTTTTTT. It codes for CASSWDRTNTGGLFF.

This sequence joins TRBV5-1 and TRBJ1-2; D is possibly TRBD1 (6 bases). V was clipped by 4 bases and J by 9 bases, with 16 bases between them. CDR3 length: 13 amino acids. Looked up from germline, CDR1 is SGHRS and CDR2 is YFSETQ. The CDR3 protein is CASSRGQGERYTF. The CDR3 nucleotides read TGCGCCAGCAGCCGGGGACAAGGGGAGCGCTACACCTTC. Full variable domain (missing parts from reference TRBV5-1 and TRBJ1-2): KAGVTQTPRYLIKTRGQQVTLSCSPISGHRSVSWYQQTPGQGLQFLFEYFSETQRNKGNFPGRFSGRQFSNSRSEMNVSTLELGDSALYLCASSRGQGERYTFGSGTRLTVV.

The chain combines TRBV20-1 with TRBJ2-7; possibly TRBD2 for D (5 bases). V was cut by 2 bases and J by 6 bases, with 11 bases left in between. The germline CDR1 and CDR2 sequences are DFQATT and SNEGSKA (reference sequence). CDR3 length equals 12 residues. Written as DNA, the CDR3 is TGCAGTGCTAGACCCGGGGAAGTCGAGCAGTACTTC. Translating gives CSARPGEVEQYF.

The chain recombines TRBV12-3 or TRBV12-4 with TRBJ2-1, with 12 nucleotides matching TRBD2. V was clipped by 5 bases and J by 6 bases; unmatched bases: 2. The CDR3 consists of 14 residues. The CDR3 coding sequence is TGTGCCAGCAGTGGACTAGCGGGATTCAATGAGCAGTTCTTC. Amino acids: CASSGLAGFNEQFF.

The rearrangement uses TRBV14 and TRBJ2-3; D possibly corresponds to TRBD2 (7 bases). V lost 2 bases to trimming and J lost 0 bases, with 12 bases between them. There are 16 residues in the CDR3. CDR1 is SGHDN and CDR2 is FVKESK in the germline V gene. This CDR3 is CASSQSRGPSTDTQYF. For the CDR3, the DNA is TGTGCCAGCAGCCAATCGCGGGGGCCCAGCACAGATACGCAGTATTTT. Full variable domain (rest looked up from reference TRBV14 and TRBJ2-3): EAGVTQFPSHSVIEKGQTVTLRCDPISGHDNLYWYRRVMGKEIKFLLHFVKESKQDESGMPNNRFLAERTGGTYSTLKVQPAELEDSGVYFCASSQSRGPSTDTQYFGPGTRLTVL.

V gene TRBV20-1 combines with J gene TRBJ1-6, with 10 nucleotides matching TRBD1. The CDR3 loop spans 15 amino acids. Germline CDR1 is DFQATT and CDR2 is SNEGSKA (reference sequence). After removal of 4 bases from V and 7 bases from J, the junction contained 7 bases not matched to a gene. The CDR3 nucleotides read TGCAGTGCTAACGCCGGACAGGGGGAGAATTCACCCCTCCACTTT. Translating it yields CSANAGQGENSPLHF.

V and J are TRBV29-1 and TRBJ1-2; weak D call: TRBD1 (5 bases). Germline lookup yields CDR1 SQVTM and CDR2 ANQGSEA. The CDR3 consists of 15 residues. V dropped 5 bases and J dropped 6 bases, with 22 bases sitting between them. CDR3 in DNA: TGCAGCGTTCCAAGAACATCGGGACGGAGGGATGGCTACACCTTC. This encodes CSVPRTSGRRDGYTF.

This chain joins TRBV20-1 and TRBJ2-5; D may be TRBD1 or TRBD2 (6 bases each). V was pared by 6 bases and J by 6 bases, with 14 bases between. This CDR3 is built from 12 residues. Germline V gene data show CDR1 as DFQATT and CDR2 as SNEGSKA (reference sequence). The DNA of the CDR3 is TGCAGTGCAGGGGGGAGGCAGCAGACCCAGTACTTC. It yields the protein CSAGGRQQTQYF.

On this clonotype: A read error may be the cause here, since a much bigger clone is one base away. The chain recombines TRBV12-3 or TRBV12-4 with TRBJ1-2; TRBD1 is a possible D gene (5 bases). The CDR3 runs 14 residues. The CDR3 nucleotides read TGTGCCAGCAGGCCGGGGGTTACTAACTGTGGCTACACCTTC. This encodes CASRPGVTNCGYTF.

This clonotype was recorded once. The chain has TRBV4-3 and TRBJ1-1; no firm D call. Germline V gene sequence: CDR1 LGHNA, CDR2 YSLEER. Trimming took 0 bases from V and 7 from J, leaving 15 bases between them. This CDR3 is built from 15 residues. Here the CDR3 DNA reads TGCGCCAGCAGCCAAGAAGCCTATCGAACATTTGAAGCTTTCTTT. This translates into CASSQEAYRTFEAFF.

This clonotype was observed at least ten times. The chain has TRBV5-6 and TRBJ1-2; D unresolved. This CDR3 is 13 amino acids long. Looked up from germline, CDR1 is SGHDT and CDR2 is YYEEEE. The V end was cut by 0 bases, the J end by 4 bases, with 7 bases between. CDR3 sequence: CASSLGAGYGYTF. CDR3 DNA: TGTGCCAGCAGCTTGGGTGCGGGCTATGGCTACACCTTC.

This clonotype showed up many times. This rearrangement joins TRBV3-1 to TRBJ1-5, with D unresolved. The CDR3 is 12 residues long. The germline CDR1 and CDR2 sequences are LGHDT and YNNKEL (reference sequence). Deletions cut 5 bases from V and 6 bases from J, with 8 bases between. CDR3 residues: CASSVRGQPQHF. The CDR3 coding sequence is TGTGCCAGCAGCGTCCGGGGTCAGCCCCAGCATTTT.

A remark on this clonotype: The junction shows a germline mismatch at one end, possibly a read error. This chain links TRBV6-1 with TRBJ2-1; tentative D call: TRBD2 (7 bases). CDR1 MNHNS and CDR2 SASEGT come from the germline V gene. This CDR3 spans 15 amino acids. CDR3 residues: CASSRGGATYNEQLF. DNA for the CDR3: TGTGCCAGCTCAAGGGGGGGGGCGACCTACAATGAGCAGCTCTTC.

This clonotype appeared many times. V gene TRBV24-1 combines with J gene TRBJ2-5, with D tentatively TRBD1 (6 bases). Deletions cut 2 bases from V and 5 bases from J, with 11 bases between. Germline CDR1 is KGHDR and CDR2 is SFDVKD. The CDR3 is made up of 14 amino acids. DNA of the CDR3: TGTGCCACCAGTGATTCACGACAGGTGGAGACCCAGTACTTC. Protein sequence: CATSDSRQVETQYF.

This clonotype was observed many times. This chain links TRBV7-6 with TRBJ2-5; the match to TRBD2 covers 9 bases. Unmatched junction bases numbered 5, after V lost 1 base and J lost 5 bases. The length of the CDR3 is 15 residues. The germline CDR1 and CDR2 sequences are SGHVS and FNYEAQ. CDR3 in amino acids: CASSLGTSASETQYF. For the CDR3, the DNA is TGTGCCAGCAGCTTAGGGACTAGCGCTTCGGAGACCCAGTACTTC.

This clonotype was seen ten or more times. V is TRBV20-1 and J is TRBJ1-1; D unresolved. The CDR3 length is 10 residues. Deletions cut 2 bases from V and 10 bases from J, with 8 bases between. CDR1 is DFQATT, CDR2 SNEGSKA, per germline (reference sequence). The CDR3 region has the DNA TGCAGTGCTAGAACCACGGGAGCTTTCTTT. Translation gives CSARTTGAFF.